What follows are 30 T cell receptor beta chains derived from one specimen sequenced in a study of beta chain features in type 1 diabetes. Study findings and constraints: Across all four CD4+ subsets, people with type 1 diabetes showed modestly shorter TCRB CDR3s.

Their specific antigens are unknown. Expressed TCRB transcripts were sequenced, since all the RNA that had been isolated was reverse transcribed. Data came from immunoSEQ multiplex PCR; TCRdb stores just in-frame clones and leaves some out. The sample shows about 270,000 clones, 13% to 15% of them seen only once. Sequenced material: naive CD4+ T cells from blood. All receptors come from a man in his thirties or forties with type 1 diabetes.

This clone was counted between two and nine times. This chain connects TRBV14 to TRBJ2-7, with 7 bases lining up with TRBD2. Germline values: CDR1 SGHDN, CDR2 FVKESK. V dropped 3 bases and J dropped 5; count of bases not matched to a gene: 16. This CDR3 has 17 residues. The chain's CDR3 is CASSHTLSGRFRNEQYF. The CDR3 bases are TGTGCCAGCAGCCACACTCTTAGCGGGCGGTTTCGGAACGAGCAGTACTTC.

The chain combines TRBV18 with TRBJ2-1, with 9 bases fitting TRBD2. In germline, CDR1 is KGHSH, CDR2 LQKENI. The ends lost 0 bases at V and 1 base at J; junction bases unmatched: 1. The CDR3 extends over 16 amino acids. CDR3 amino acids: CASSPPAGGSYNEQFF. The CDR3 nucleotides are TGTGCCAGCTCACCACCGGCGGGAGGGTCCTACAATGAGCAGTTCTTC.

The rearrangement links TRBV2 to TRBJ1-5; D is possibly TRBD1 (5 bases). The CDR3 covers 14 residues. Looked up from germline, CDR1 is SNHLY and CDR2 is FYNNEI. Trimming removed 6 bases from V and 5 bases from J, with 14 bases in between. The CDR3 DNA reads as TGTGCCAGCAGCGCCCAGCAGGGCCATCAGCCCCAGCATTTT. Encoded protein: CASSAQQGHQPQHF.

In its sample, this clone was seen a few times. The CDR3 reads CASTPQRGQPQHF. CDR3 nucleotides: TGTGCCAGCACCCCCCAAAGGGGACAGCCCCAGCATTTT. This rearrangement joins TRBV27 to TRBJ1-5; TRBD1 is a possible D gene (5 bases). V shed 7 bases and J shed 7 bases, with 14 bases lying between them. This CDR3 spans 13 amino acids. From germline, CDR1 is MNHEY and CDR2 SMNVEV (reference sequence).

The table lists this clone with a few counts. This chain uses TRBV6-5 with TRBJ1-2; D is uncertain. Trimming stripped 5 bases from V and 3 bases from J, with 13 bases between. CDR1 and CDR2 (germline): MNHEY, SVGAGI. The CDR3 runs to 14 residues. CDR3 region: CASSQVPGYYGYTF. The CDR3 DNA reads as TGTGCCAGCAGTCAGGTCCCAGGCTACTATGGCTACACCTTC.

V and J are TRBV29-1 and TRBJ1-2; D might be TRBD1 (6 bases). The germline V gene has CDR1 SQVTM and CDR2 ANQGSEA. The length of the CDR3 is 13 residues. V lost 1 base, J lost 7 bases, and 13 bases lay in between. CDR3 sequence: CSVEVEQGAGYTF. DNA for the CDR3: TGCAGCGTTGAAGTGGAACAGGGCGCTGGCTACACCTTC.

This rearrangement joins TRBV5-1 to TRBJ1-1; D gene uncertain. This CDR3 spans 15 amino acids. Trimming took off 1 base at V and 3 bases at J, with 13 bases between the two ends. Germline values: CDR1 SGHRS, CDR2 YFSETQ. DNA of the CDR3: TGCGCCAGCAGCTTGCGTAAGGACGGGGACACTGAAGCTTTCTTT. Translated, it gives CASSLRKDGDTEAFF. Full variable domain (outside the CDR3, taken from reference TRBV5-1 and TRBJ1-1): KAGVTQTPRYLIKTRGQQVTLSCSPISGHRSVSWYQQTPGQGLQFLFEYFSETQRNKGNFPGRFSGRQFSNSRSEMNVSTLELGDSALYLCASSLRKDGDTEAFFGQGTRLTVV.

Only a few counts were recorded for this clone. The chain couples TRBV11-2 to TRBJ1-2; no clear D. There are 13 residues in the CDR3. Germline CDR1 and CDR2: SGHAT and FQNNGV. The germline V and J ends were trimmed by 5 bases and 6 bases, with 13 bases remaining between them. The CDR3 nucleotides are TGTGCCAGCAGCCGGGAAGAGGAGGATGGCTACACCTTC. The encoded protein is CASSREEEDGYTF.

The rearrangement uses TRBV5-1 and TRBJ2-1, with 12 bases that match TRBD2. CDR3 length equals 16 residues. V dropped 3 bases and J dropped 7; count of bases not matched to a gene: 8. Per germline, CDR1 SGHRS and CDR2 YFSETQ. DNA of the CDR3: TGCGCCAGCAGCTACCAACTAGCGGGGGGTGAGAATGAGCAGTTCTTC. Amino acids: CASSYQLAGGENEQFF.

A few counts support this clone. This sequence joins TRBV7-9 and TRBJ2-3; tentative D call: TRBD1 (5 bases). This CDR3 comprises 11 residues. Germline loops: CDR1 SEHNR, CDR2 FQNEAQ (reference sequence). CDR3 sequence: CAGRDTDTQYF. CDR3 nucleotide sequence: TGTGCGGGCAGGGACACAGATACGCAGTATTTT.

This clone occurred a few times. The chain couples TRBV28 to TRBJ1-5; D call uncertain. Germline CDR1 is MDHEN and CDR2 is SYDVKM. V lost 7 bases, J lost 4 bases, and 14 bases lay in between. The CDR3 consists of 14 residues. The CDR3 spells CASNPSAGNQPQHF. CDR3 DNA: TGTGCCAGCAACCCTTCCGCGGGAAATCAGCCCCAGCATTTT.

This clone was seen a few times. The V gene is TRBV4-2, the J gene TRBJ2-1; D gene uncertain. This CDR3 contains 14 residues. The V gene's germline CDR1 is LGHNA and CDR2 YNFKEQ. V lost 0 bases and J 4 bases, leaving 7 bases between the germline ends. Here the CDR3 reads CASSQETNYNEQFF. Written as DNA, the CDR3 is TGTGCCAGCAGCCAAGAGACAAATTACAATGAGCAGTTCTTC.

The rearrangement uses TRBV28 and TRBJ1-1; D is uncertain. Germline values: CDR1 MDHEN, CDR2 SYDVKM. V lost 3 bases and J 2 bases, leaving 4 bases between the germline ends. This CDR3 is built from 12 residues. The CDR3 here is CASSFLNTEAFF. CDR3 coding DNA: TGTGCCAGCAGTTTCCTTAACACTGAAGCTTTCTTT.

This sequence joins TRBV7-9 and TRBJ2-1, with 9 positions matching TRBD2. In germline, CDR1 is SEHNR, CDR2 FQNEAQ (reference sequence). With V trimmed by 4 bases and J by 6 bases, 4 bases remained unmatched. There are 14 residues in the CDR3. CDR3 sequence: CASSSSGKSNEQFF. The CDR3 DNA reads as TGTGCCAGCAGCTCTAGCGGGAAGTCCAATGAGCAGTTCTTC.

This clone was observed a few times. This chain links TRBV11-3 with TRBJ2-4; 8 bases line up with TRBD1. This CDR3 has 16 residues. V lost 4 bases, J lost 2 bases, and 7 bases stayed unmatched. Per germline, CDR1 SGHNT and CDR2 YENEEA. The CDR3 protein is CASSSGDRGTKNIQYF. CDR3 bases: TGTGCCAGCAGCTCAGGAGACAGGGGAACCAAAAACATTCAGTACTTC. The full variable domain, in which reference TRBV11-3 and TRBJ2-4 provide the parts outside the CDR3, is EAGVVQSPRYKIIEKKQPVAFWCNPISGHNTLYWYLQNLGQGPELLIRYENEEAVDDSQLPKDRFSAERLKGVDSTLKIQPAELGDSAVYLCASSSGDRGTKNIQYFGAGTRLSVL.

The rearrangement joins TRBV2 to TRBJ2-1; the D gene is possibly TRBD2 (6 bases). Between the trimmed V and J ends, which lost 4 bases and 6 bases, there was a span of 16 bases. CDR3 length: 15 amino acids. Germline assignment: CDR1 SNHLY and CDR2 FYNNEI. CDR3 loop: CASSARGTLGNEQFF. The CDR3 DNA follows: TGTGCCAGCAGTGCCCGCGGGACCTTAGGCAATGAGCAGTTCTTC.

The chain recombines TRBV5-1 with TRBJ2-7; D is perhaps TRBD2 (5 bases). The CDR3 contains 14 residues. The germline gives CDR1 SGHRS, CDR2 YFSETQ. The germline V and J ends were trimmed by 2 bases and 5 bases, with 14 bases remaining between them. Here the CDR3 reads CASSFRWKGDEQYF. CDR3 bases: TGCGCCAGCAGCTTTAGGTGGAAGGGAGACGAGCAGTACTTC.

The chain combines TRBV9 with TRBJ2-3; no definite D call. Trimming left V 2 bases short and J 2 bases short, with 6 bases between. The V gene's germline CDR1 is SGDLS and CDR2 YYNGEE. The CDR3 sequence is 13 residues long. This chain's CDR3 is CASSVGNTDTQYF. Written as DNA, the CDR3 is TGTGCCAGCAGCGTGGGCAACACAGATACGCAGTATTTT. The full variable domain, with the rest looked up from reference TRBV9 and TRBJ2-3, is DSGVTQTPKHLITATGQRVTLRCSPRSGDLSVYWYQQSLDQGLQFLIQYYNGEERAKGNILERFSAQQFPDLHSELNLSSLELGDSALYFCASSVGNTDTQYFGPGTRLTVL.

This clone appeared a few times. The chain links TRBV27 to TRBJ2-1; perhaps TRBD2 as D (5 bases). Germline-derived CDR1 and CDR2 are MNHEY and SMNVEV (reference sequence). Trimming removed 10 bases at V and 8 bases at J, with 24 bases between. CDR3 length: 15 residues. Written as DNA, the CDR3 is TGTGCCACTTCGGGATTTTCTTCCTCCGTCTATGAGCAGTTCTTC. Protein product: CATSGFSSSVYEQFF.

In this sample, this clone turned up a few times. The J gene is TRBJ2-1, the V gene TRBV28, with 9 bases aligning to TRBD1. The CDR3 loop spans 17 amino acids. J was trimmed by 7 bases and V by 6 bases; bases with no gene match: 16. Germline V gene data show CDR1 as MDHEN and CDR2 as SYDVKM. Here the CDR3 DNA reads TGTGCCAGCAGCACTGTGAGGTGGGGGACAGGGAGGAATGAGCAGTTCTTC. Its protein is CASSTVRWGTGRNEQFF.

This clone was picked up a small number of times. The chain is built from TRBV6-6 and TRBJ1-2, with D perhaps TRBD1 (6 bases). Trimming pared 6 bases from V and 9 bases from J, leaving 8 bases between. The CDR3 is 10 amino acids. The germline V gene encodes CDR1 MNHNY and CDR2 SVGAGI (reference sequence). CDR3 in amino acids: CASRQGSYTF. The CDR3 nucleotides are TGTGCCAGCAGACAGGGTAGCTACACCTTC.

About this clone itself: Within the sample, other DNA sequences also encode this same CDR3. V is TRBV5-1 and J is TRBJ2-1; 11 bases match TRBD2. The CDR3 sequence is 15 residues long. Germline CDR1 reads SGHRS; CDR2 reads YFSETQ. The V segment lost 5 bases and the J segment 3 bases; nucleotides outside the gene matches: 4. Written as DNA, the CDR3 is TGCGCCAGCAGTCCAGGACTAGCGGGCTACAATGAGCAGTTCTTC. This translates into CASSPGLAGYNEQFF. Variable domain in full (rest from reference TRBV5-1 and TRBJ2-1): KAGVTQTPRYLIKTRGQQVTLSCSPISGHRSVSWYQQTPGQGLQFLFEYFSETQRNKGNFPGRFSGRQFSNSRSEMNVSTLELGDSALYLCASSPGLAGYNEQFFGPGTRLTVL.

V is TRBV5-4 and J is TRBJ1-2, with D unclear. Deletions cut 4 bases from V and 0 bases from J, with 7 bases between. The CDR3 consists of 13 residues. The germline V gene has CDR1 SGHNT and CDR2 YYREEE (reference sequence). DNA of the CDR3: TGTGCCAGCAGCCCCGCGGCTAACTATGGCTACACCTTC. This encodes CASSPAANYGYTF. The complete variable domain, with remaining parts taken from reference TRBV5-4 and TRBJ1-2, reads ETGVTQSPTHLIKTRGQQVTLRCSSQSGHNTVSWYQQALGQGPQFIFQYYREEENGRGNFPPRFSGLQFPNYSSELNVNALELDDSALYLCASSPAANYGYTFGSGTRLTVV.

This clone was seen a few times. Other DNA sequences in the same sample also yield this CDR3. The chain has TRBV5-1 and TRBJ1-5, with 9 bases matching TRBD1. V trimming: 8 bases; J trimming: 4 bases; junction bases outside the gene matches: 7. Germline V CDR1 and CDR2: SGHRS, YFSETQ. The CDR3 sequence is 14 residues long. CDR3 protein: CASSPGTGNQPQHF. Here the CDR3 DNA reads TGCGCCAGTTCCCCCGGGACAGGGAATCAGCCCCAGCATTTT.

The chain recombines TRBV7-8 with TRBJ2-5, with 12 bases lining up with TRBD2. The germline CDR1 and CDR2 sequences are SGHVS and FQNEAQ. V lost 4 bases, J lost 5 bases, and 14 bases stayed unmatched. The CDR3 loop spans 18 amino acids. DNA for the CDR3: TGTGCCAGCAGCTCCACAGCTCCCGGACTAGCGGGATGGGAGACCCAGTACTTC. Protein product: CASSSTAPGLAGWETQYF.

The V gene is TRBV15, the J gene TRBJ2-1; TRBD2 matches at 11 bases. Germline lookup yields CDR1 LNHNV and CDR2 YYDKDF (reference sequence). V shed 0 bases and J 4 bases; nucleotides not matched to a gene: 5. The length of the CDR3 is 17 residues. The CDR3 sequence is CATSRDRIAGGYNEQFF. The CDR3 coding sequence is TGTGCCACCAGCAGAGATAGGATAGCGGGAGGGTACAATGAGCAGTTCTTC.

There are a few counts of this clone. The rearrangement uses TRBV18 and TRBJ2-3, with TRBD2 matching over 8 bases. Germline V lookup: CDR1 KGHSH, CDR2 LQKENI. The length of the CDR3 is 15 residues. The V and J ends lost 8 bases and 2 bases, in that order; junction bases with no gene match: 9. The CDR3 protein is CASRGSGSPTDTQYF. CDR3 DNA sequence: TGTGCCAGCCGGGGGAGCGGGAGCCCCACAGATACGCAGTATTTT. Full variable domain (remainder filled in from reference TRBV18 and TRBJ2-3): NAGVMQNPRHLVRRRGQEARLRCSPMKGHSHVYWYRQLPEEGLKFMVYLQKENIIDESGMPKERFSAEFPKEGPSILRIQQVVRGDSAAYFCASRGSGSPTDTQYFGPGTRLTVL.

This clone has only a few counts. This sequence joins TRBV5-1 and TRBJ2-7; tentative D call: TRBD1 (5 bases). The CDR3 totals 14 residues. Looked up from germline, CDR1 is SGHRS and CDR2 is YFSETQ. With 0 bases removed from V and 2 bases from J, the gap between germline ends came to 9 bases. CDR3 DNA sequence: TGCGCCAGCAGCTTGGAGTCAGGGACCTACGAGCAGTACTTC. It is translated as CASSLESGTYEQYF.

This clone has more than one count but fewer than ten. CDR3 amino acids: CASSGLAGGPFEDTQYF. In DNA form, the CDR3 reads TGTGCCAGCAGTGGGCTAGCGGGAGGGCCCTTCGAAGATACGCAGTATTTT. The V gene is TRBV25-1, the J gene TRBJ2-3; 12 bases match TRBD2. CDR1 is MGHDK and CDR2 is SYGVNS in the germline V gene. The CDR3 length is 17 residues. J lost 5 bases, V lost 4 bases, and 10 bases had no gene match.

This clone was seen just once. This chain connects TRBV5-6 to TRBJ2-7, with 11 nucleotides matching TRBD1. The CDR3 has 14 residues. Germline lookup yields CDR1 SGHDT and CDR2 YYEEEE. The V gene end was trimmed by 4 bases and the J gene end by 8 bases; junction bases not matched to a gene: 8. The CDR3 is CASSPGQGASQQYF. CDR3 sequence (DNA): TGTGCCAGCAGCCCTGGACAGGGGGCTTCACAGCAGTACTTC. Full variable domain (outside the CDR3, taken from reference TRBV5-6 and TRBJ2-7): DAGVTQSPTHLIKTRGQQVTLRCSPKSGHDTVSWYQQALGQGPQFIFQYYEEEERQRGNFPDRFSGHQFPNYSSELNVNALLLGDSALYLCASSPGQGASQQYFGPGTRLTVT.